This T cell receptor (beta chain) was documented in a study of T cell changes during pregnancy in multiple sclerosis. Germline CDR1 reads SGHKS; CDR2 reads YYEKEE (reference sequence). The CDR3 consists of 16 residues. The V end lost 0 bases, the J end lost 5 bases, and 15 bases lay between the germline ends. Clones were sequenced by immunoSEQ multiplex PCR, and TCRdb holds only the in-frame ones, with some missing. Of around 69,000 clones in the sample, roughly 90% were seen once. This TCR was recovered from a female donor with multiple sclerosis, enrolled in a pregnancy study. The J gene is TRBJ1-3, the V gene TRBV5-5; possible D gene TRBD1, 5 bases. The sequencing here drew on peripheral blood, taken in the first trimester of pregnancy. The CDR3, as DNA: TGTGCCAGCAGCTTGGGGGGCAGGGCTTCGAGAAACACCATATATTTT. Protein product: CASSLGGRASRNTIYF.